Listed below are T cell receptor beta chains from one sample, sequenced in a study of T cell repertoires in cytomegalovirus infection. TCRdb used MiXCR to reprocess the reads, holding one entry per CDR3 protein. The repertoire holds approximately 500,000 distinct CDR3 sequences, with approximately 16% as singletons. Sequencing used CD8+ T cells from PBMCs. Receptor source: a human donor in good health (CMV status not recorded). Some clones in this sample may be carry-over from other donors' samples. CDR3s include the opening cysteine and the closing phenylalanine or tryptophan. Each record gives: J gene, clone size, V gene, D gene, CDR3 protein, CDR3 DNA. The D gene is left open where the match is weak. Size is omitted from some rows. Given values are once, few, many or a class for expanded clones.

j_gene: TRBJ2-2; abundance: few; v_gene: TRBV19; d_gene: NA; CDR3aa: CASSEGGTGNTGELFF; CDR3nt: TGTGCCAGTAGTGAGGGGGGGACAGGGAACACCGGGGAGCTGTTTTTT
j_gene: TRBJ1-2; abundance: few; v_gene: TRBV4-2; d_gene: NA; CDR3aa: CASSQDPGTANGYTF; CDR3nt: TGTGCCAGCAGCCAAGATCCCGGTACAGCAAATGGCTACACCTTC
j_gene: TRBJ1-1; abundance: NA; v_gene: TRBV28; d_gene: NA; CDR3aa: CASSRRTNRDEAFF; CDR3nt: TGTGCCAGCAGTAGGAGAACAAACAGGGATGAAGCTTTCTTT
j_gene: TRBJ1-5; abundance: many; v_gene: TRBV6-5; d_gene: TRBD1; CDR3aa: CASSSFGTAHQPQHF; CDR3nt: TGTGCCAGCAGTTCCTTCGGGACAGCCCATCAGCCCCAGCATTTT
j_gene: TRBJ1-1; abundance: few; v_gene: TRBV11-2; d_gene: NA; CDR3aa: CASSYNTYTEAFF; CDR3nt: TGTGCCAGCAGCTACAACACTTACACTGAAGCTTTCTTT
j_gene: TRBJ2-5; abundance: few; v_gene: TRBV3-1; d_gene: TRBD2; CDR3aa: CASSQDWTSGRGETQYF; CDR3nt: TGTGCCAGCAGCCAAGACTGGACTAGCGGGAGGGGAGAGACCCAGTACTTC
j_gene: TRBJ2-2; abundance: NA; v_gene: TRBV5-1; d_gene: TRBD2; CDR3aa: CASSDAGLAGNTGELFF; CDR3nt: TGCGCCAGCAGCGACGCGGGACTAGCGGGAAACACCGGGGAGCTGTTTTTT
j_gene: TRBJ2-1; abundance: many; v_gene: TRBV7-9; d_gene: NA; CDR3aa: CASSLVELYEQFF; CDR3nt: TGTGCCAGCAGCTTAGTGGAGCTTTATGAGCAGTTCTTC
j_gene: TRBJ2-5; abundance: many; v_gene: TRBV7-3; d_gene: NA; CDR3aa: CASSLGYQETQYF; CDR3nt: TGTGCCAGCAGCTTAGGGTACCAAGAGACCCAGTACTTC
j_gene: TRBJ2-5; abundance: many; v_gene: TRBV28; d_gene: NA; CDR3aa: CASNKDGETQYF; CDR3nt: TGTGCCAGCAACAAGGACGGAGAGACCCAGTACTTC
j_gene: TRBJ2-5; abundance: many; v_gene: TRBV28; d_gene: NA; CDR3aa: CASSLLPKETQYF; CDR3nt: TGTGCCAGCAGTTTACTTCCCAAAGAGACCCAGTACTTC
j_gene: TRBJ1-5; abundance: NA; v_gene: TRBV28; d_gene: NA; CDR3aa: CASSSRWRQPQHF; CDR3nt: TGTGCCAGCAGCTCACGGTGGCGACAGCCCCAGCATTTT
j_gene: TRBJ1-1; abundance: NA; v_gene: TRBV7-9; d_gene: NA; CDR3aa: CASSTGPVGAFF; CDR3nt: TGTGCCAGCAGCACCGGTCCAGTCGGGGCTTTCTTT
j_gene: TRBJ2-1; abundance: few; v_gene: TRBV11-2; d_gene: NA; CDR3aa: CASSSIREHNEQFF; CDR3nt: TGTGCCAGCAGCTCGATACGGGAGCACAATGAGCAGTTCTTC
j_gene: TRBJ2-7; abundance: few; v_gene: TRBV15; d_gene: TRBD1; CDR3aa: CATSARTGTAYEQYF; CDR3nt: TGTGCCACCAGCGCTAGGACAGGAACAGCCTACGAGCAGTACTTC
j_gene: TRBJ2-1; abundance: NA; v_gene: TRBV9; d_gene: TRBD2; CDR3aa: CASSVHTLPPDMLAGGDNEQFF; CDR3nt: TGTGCCAGCAGCGTACACACCCTACCTCCCGACATGCTAGCGGGAGGGGACAATGAGCAGTTCTTC
j_gene: TRBJ2-5; abundance: NA; v_gene: TRBV20-1; d_gene: TRBD1; CDR3aa: CSARGQGKTQYF; CDR3nt: TGCAGTGCTAGGGGACAGGGAAAGACCCAGTACTTC
j_gene: TRBJ1-1; abundance: NA; v_gene: TRBV5-6; d_gene: NA; CDR3aa: CASSLVLRQNEAFF; CDR3nt: TGTGCCAGCAGCTTGGTCCTTCGTCAGAATGAAGCTTTCTTT
j_gene: TRBJ1-1; abundance: NA; v_gene: TRBV5-6; d_gene: TRBD1; CDR3aa: CASSLRPGQGAESTEAFF; CDR3nt: TGTGCCAGCAGCTTGAGACCGGGACAGGGGGCGGAATCCACTGAAGCTTTCTTT
j_gene: TRBJ2-4; abundance: NA; v_gene: TRBV6-5; d_gene: TRBD1; CDR3aa: CASSRLQGAGKNIQYF; CDR3nt: TGTGCCAGCAGTCGACTACAGGGGGCGGGCAAAAACATTCAGTACTTC
j_gene: TRBJ2-1; abundance: many; v_gene: TRBV5-8; d_gene: NA; CDR3aa: CASSLTISFNEQFF; CDR3nt: TGTGCCAGCAGCCTCACCATTAGCTTCAATGAGCAGTTCTTC
j_gene: TRBJ1-2; abundance: NA; v_gene: TRBV7-9; d_gene: NA; CDR3aa: CASSSKQGDPNYGYTF; CDR3nt: TGTGCCAGCAGCTCGAAACAGGGTGACCCGAACTATGGCTACACCTTC
j_gene: TRBJ2-7; abundance: many; v_gene: TRBV7-8; d_gene: NA; CDR3aa: CASSLEISGEGYEQYF; CDR3nt: TGTGCCAGCAGCTTAGAAATTTCAGGGGAAGGGTACGAGCAGTACTTC
j_gene: TRBJ2-2; abundance: NA; v_gene: TRBV9; d_gene: TRBD2; CDR3aa: CASSAGGGLAGTGELFF; CDR3nt: TGTGCCAGCAGCGCCGGGGGGGGACTAGCAGGCACCGGGGAGCTGTTTTTT
j_gene: TRBJ2-7; abundance: few; v_gene: TRBV4-1; d_gene: TRBD1; CDR3aa: CASSQDHGTGYYEQYF; CDR3nt: TGCGCCAGCAGCCAAGACCACGGGACAGGTTACTACGAGCAGTACTTC
j_gene: TRBJ2-1; abundance: NA; v_gene: TRBV11-2; d_gene: NA; CDR3aa: CASSFLKGGASSEQFF; CDR3nt: TGTGCCAGCAGCTTTTTGAAGGGGGGGGCAAGTAGTGAGCAGTTCTTC
j_gene: TRBJ2-7; abundance: many; v_gene: TRBV7-9; d_gene: NA; CDR3aa: CASSLNSYNEQYF; CDR3nt: TGTGCCAGCAGCTTAAATTCCTACAACGAGCAGTACTTC
j_gene: TRBJ2-2; abundance: NA; v_gene: TRBV2; d_gene: TRBD2; CDR3aa: CASSDRLAGDTGELFF; CDR3nt: TGTGCCAGCAGTGACCGACTAGCGGGTGACACCGGGGAGCTGTTTTTT
j_gene: TRBJ1-2; abundance: NA; v_gene: TRBV20-1; d_gene: TRBD1; CDR3aa: CSARDYRGNYGYTF; CDR3nt: TGCAGTGCTAGAGACTACAGGGGTAACTATGGCTACACCTTC
j_gene: TRBJ1-6; abundance: many; v_gene: TRBV27; d_gene: NA; CDR3aa: CASSSATGSDSPLHF; CDR3nt: TGTGCCAGCAGTTCTGCGACGGGGAGTGATTCACCCCTCCACTTT
j_gene: TRBJ2-1; abundance: many; v_gene: TRBV7-9; d_gene: TRBD1; CDR3aa: CASSLPRTGVSYNEQFF; CDR3nt: TGTGCCAGCAGCTTACCTCGGACAGGGGTTTCCTACAATGAGCAGTTCTTC
j_gene: TRBJ2-2; abundance: many; v_gene: TRBV7-6; d_gene: NA; CDR3aa: CASSFTSTGNTGELFF; CDR3nt: TGTGCCAGCAGCTTTACATCGACAGGGAACACCGGGGAGCTGTTTTTT
j_gene: TRBJ2-3; abundance: few; v_gene: TRBV10-3; d_gene: NA; CDR3aa: CATQGGRATDTQYF; CDR3nt: TGTGCCACACAGGGGGGGCGGGCAACAGATACGCAGTATTTT
j_gene: TRBJ2-1; abundance: NA; v_gene: TRBV12-3/TRBV12-4; d_gene: TRBD1; CDR3aa: CASRRRDRGTEQFF; CDR3nt: TGTGCCAGCAGACGACGGGACAGGGGTACTGAGCAGTTCTTC
j_gene: TRBJ2-1; abundance: many; v_gene: TRBV29-1; d_gene: NA; CDR3aa: CSVDNGLGEQFF; CDR3nt: TGCAGCGTTGACAACGGCCTGGGGGAGCAGTTCTTC
j_gene: TRBJ2-3; abundance: NA; v_gene: TRBV6-6; d_gene: NA; CDR3aa: CASSPRDGTDTQYF; CDR3nt: TGTGCCAGCAGCCCCCGGGACGGCACGGATACGCAGTATTTT
j_gene: TRBJ1-5; abundance: many; v_gene: TRBV28; d_gene: NA; CDR3aa: CASSILLEVPQPQHF; CDR3nt: TGTGCCAGCAGTATCCTGCTCGAGGTCCCTCAGCCCCAGCATTTT
j_gene: TRBJ1-2; abundance: NA; v_gene: TRBV4-1; d_gene: NA; CDR3aa: CASSQEGPPRDVYTF; CDR3nt: TGCGCCAGCAGCCAAGAAGGCCCACCACGGGATGTCTACACCTTC
j_gene: TRBJ1-1; abundance: NA; v_gene: TRBV4-2; d_gene: TRBD1; CDR3aa: CASSQDSRTGVTEAFF; CDR3nt: TGTGCCAGCAGCCAAGATTCCAGGACAGGGGTGACTGAAGCTTTCTTT
j_gene: TRBJ1-2; abundance: few; v_gene: TRBV5-6; d_gene: TRBD1; CDR3aa: CASSYRRDREMGYTF; CDR3nt: TGTGCCAGCAGCTACCGCCGGGACAGGGAGATGGGCTACACCTTC
j_gene: TRBJ2-1; abundance: NA; v_gene: TRBV6-1; d_gene: NA; CDR3aa: CASSERRLTSYNEQFF; CDR3nt: TGTGCCAGCAGTGAAAGACGGCTGACTTCCTACAATGAGCAGTTCTTC
j_gene: TRBJ2-5; abundance: NA; v_gene: TRBV20-1; d_gene: NA; CDR3aa: CSARLMADKEGQETQYF; CDR3nt: TGCAGTGCTAGACTGATGGCGGACAAGGAGGGACAAGAGACCCAGTACTTC
j_gene: TRBJ2-3; abundance: few; v_gene: TRBV7-9; d_gene: TRBD2; CDR3aa: CASSLIRSGRGLTDTQYF; CDR3nt: TGTGCCAGCAGCTTAATTCGGAGCGGGAGAGGTCTAACAGATACGCAGTATTTT
j_gene: TRBJ2-2; abundance: few; v_gene: TRBV27; d_gene: NA; CDR3aa: CASRGVGGSNTGELFF; CDR3nt: TGTGCCAGCAGAGGAGTGGGGGGTTCGAACACCGGGGAGCTGTTTTTT
j_gene: TRBJ2-1; abundance: many; v_gene: TRBV11-3; d_gene: NA; CDR3aa: CASSLAFTSSYNEQFF; CDR3nt: TGTGCCAGCAGCTTGGCCTTTACCAGCTCCTACAATGAGCAGTTCTTC
j_gene: TRBJ2-2; abundance: many; v_gene: TRBV7-2; d_gene: NA; CDR3aa: CASSNYTGELFF; CDR3nt: TGTGCCAGCAGTAATTACACCGGGGAGCTGTTTTTT
j_gene: TRBJ1-2; abundance: many; v_gene: TRBV7-9; d_gene: TRBD1; CDR3aa: CASSLEVGQGNYGYTF; CDR3nt: TGTGCCAGCAGCTTAGAGGTCGGACAGGGGAACTATGGCTACACCTTC
j_gene: TRBJ1-2; abundance: few; v_gene: TRBV7-9; d_gene: TRBD1; CDR3aa: CASSGGQAGYTF; CDR3nt: TGTGCCAGCAGCGGAGGACAGGCCGGCTACACCTTC
j_gene: TRBJ2-1; abundance: many; v_gene: TRBV7-8; d_gene: TRBD2; CDR3aa: CASSLARGLSGITYNEQFF; CDR3nt: TGTGCCAGCAGCTTAGCGCGGGGTCTAAGCGGGATAACGTACAATGAGCAGTTCTTC